The next 12 T cell receptor beta chains were all read from a single sample in a study of T-cell memory formation after mild COVID-19. TCRdb independently ran MiXCR on the 5' RACE reads; one entry per CDR3 protein. The sample carries around 180,000 distinct CDR3 sequences, around a sixth recorded once. Material for sequencing was PBMCs or a T cell subset sorted from them (not recorded which). These receptors originate from a man between 18 and 29 years old who had mild COVID-19 (a few samples of this study predate the infection). Cell type and time point are not known.

The rearrangement joins TRBV6-2 or TRBV6-3 to TRBJ2-3, with D maybe TRBD2 (5 bases). V shed 2 bases and J shed 3 bases, with 9 bases lying between them. This CDR3 region has 14 residues. Looked up from germline, CDR1 is MNHEY and CDR2 is SVGEGT. The CDR3 region has the DNA TGTGCCAGCAGTTACGGGGTAGCGACAGATACGCAGTATTTT. Translating it yields CASSYGVATDTQYF.

This clonotype has only a few counts. V usage is TRBV10-3 and J usage is TRBJ1-2, with a possible D match to TRBD1 (5 bases). Germline V gene lookup returns CDR1 ENHRY and CDR2 SYGVKD. The CDR3 is made up of 15 amino acids. V was shortened by 3 bases and J by 4 bases, with 15 bases between the two germline ends. CDR3 loop: CAISDPWSRVYGYTF. As DNA, the CDR3 is TGTGCCATCAGTGACCCATGGTCCAGGGTCTATGGCTACACCTTC.

This clonotype came up a few times. V is TRBV5-1 and J is TRBJ2-5; 12 bases are a match to TRBD2. Losses at the gene ends were 5 bases for V and 4 bases for J; bases not matched to a gene: 9. CDR1 is SGHRS, CDR2 YFSETQ, per germline. The CDR3 loop spans 16 amino acids. The CDR3 loop is CASRLRLAGVGETQYF. CDR3 DNA: TGCGCCAGCAGGCTCAGACTAGCGGGGGTAGGAGAGACCCAGTACTTC.

The CDR3: CASTKTGGYGYTF. Here the CDR3 DNA reads TGTGCCAGCACCAAAACAGGCGGCTATGGCTACACCTTC. This chain joins TRBV6-5 and TRBJ1-2; weak D call: TRBD1 (5 bases). This CDR3 is built from 13 residues. Germline CDR1 and CDR2: MNHEY and SVGAGI. V lost 7 bases, J lost 4 bases, and 13 bases lay in between.

This clonotype has ten or more counts. The chain carries TRBV5-6 and TRBJ2-3; D is unresolved. CDR1 is SGHDT and CDR2 is YYEEEE in the germline V gene. V lost 4 bases and J 2 bases, leaving 2 bases between the germline ends. The CDR3 is made up of 11 amino acids. This CDR3 is CASSTTDTQYF. The CDR3 nucleotides are TGTGCCAGCAGCACCACAGATACGCAGTATTTT.

This chain uses TRBV2 with TRBJ2-7; the D is unclear. V was shortened by 6 bases and J by 3 bases, with 18 bases between the two germline ends. This CDR3 spans 15 amino acids. CDR1 and CDR2 (germline): SNHLY, FYNNEI. DNA for the CDR3: TGTGCCAGCAGCCCCCGGGCCTCAAGGCTCTACGAGCAGTACTTC. Translated: CASSPRASRLYEQYF.

This clonotype has only a few counts. This chain joins TRBV2 and TRBJ2-4, with D maybe TRBD1 (5 bases). Germline loops: CDR1 SNHLY, CDR2 FYNNEI. The CDR3 contains 14 residues. V lost 6 bases, J lost 0 bases, and 9 bases lay in between. CDR3 in DNA: TGTGCCAGCAGATCGGACATAGCCAAAAACATTCAGTACTTC. It specifies CASRSDIAKNIQYF. Filled out from reference TRBV2 and TRBJ2-4, the complete variable domain reads EPEVTQTPSHQVTQMGQEVILRCVPISNHLYFYWYRQILGQKVEFLVSFYNNEISEKSEIFDDQFSVERPDGSNFTLKIRSTKLEDSAMYFCASRSDIAKNIQYFGAGTRLSVL.

The V call is TRBV27, the J call TRBJ1-5; 8 bases fit TRBD1. The junction had 10 bases not matched to a gene; V was cut back by 5 bases and J by 7 bases. The CDR3 extends over 15 amino acids. Germline assignment: CDR1 MNHEY and CDR2 SMNVEV (reference sequence). Here the CDR3 DNA reads TGTGCCAGCAGTCTTACCAGGGGGCCAGGGCAGCCCCAGCATTTT. This encodes CASSLTRGPGQPQHF.

This clonotype has more than one count but fewer than ten. The CDR3 region is CSAGGTSGTDTQYF. In DNA, the CDR3 is TGCAGCGCGGGTGGGACTAGCGGTACAGATACGCAGTATTTT. The rearrangement uses TRBV29-1 and TRBJ2-3; 11 positions agree with TRBD2. Germline V lookup: CDR1 SQVTM, CDR2 ANQGSEA. This CDR3 is 14 amino acids long. The junction had 6 bases not matched to a gene; V was cut back by 7 bases and J by 3 bases.

The sample holds many counts of this clonotype. V usage is TRBV11-2 and J usage is TRBJ2-7; 7 positions match TRBD1. After removal of 1 base from V and 2 bases from J, the junction contained 5 bases not matched to a gene. CDR1 and CDR2 (germline): SGHAT, FQNNGV. This CDR3 comprises 15 residues. The CDR3: CASSLGSGTAYEQYV. The CDR3 DNA reads as TGTGCCAGCAGCTTAGGCTCAGGGACAGCCTACGAGCAGTACGTC.

This clonotype has only a few counts. The CDR3 region is CSAILPGGRGAFF. The CDR3 bases are TGCAGCGCCATATTACCAGGGGGACGCGGAGCTTTCTTT. This chain links TRBV29-1 with TRBJ1-1; 7 bases fit TRBD1. The germline gives CDR1 SQVTM, CDR2 ANQGSEA. V gave up 7 bases and J gave up 10 bases; unmatched junction bases: 15. The CDR3 loop spans 13 amino acids.

This clonotype was recorded a few times. The V call is TRBV5-1, the J call TRBJ2-7; 9 nucleotides agree with TRBD1. With 4 bases clipped from V and 9 bases from J, the junction kept 11 bases outside the gene matches. The CDR3 sequence is 14 residues long. The V gene's germline CDR1 is SGHRS and CDR2 YFSETQ. DNA of the CDR3: TGCGCCAGCAGCAGAGGGACAGGGCGGAGGGTGCAGTACTTC. It encodes CASSRGTGRRVQYF.